Following are 20 T cell receptor beta chains from one sample sequenced in a study of T cells in narcolepsy. Sequenced by immunoSEQ multiplex PCR; TCRdb stores in-frame clones only, minus some. The data contain 30,000 to 40,000 clones, 70% to 85% of them singletons. The sample taken for sequencing was memory (CD45RA-) CD4+ T cells from blood. All receptors derive from a human donor in good health.

In regard to this clone: The identical CDR3 is also encoded by other nucleotide sequences in the sample. This chain uses TRBV5-4 with TRBJ2-3; 8 bases map to TRBD2. The CDR3 is made up of 15 amino acids. From germline, CDR1 is SGHNT and CDR2 YYREEE (reference sequence). The V gene end was trimmed by 0 bases and the J gene end by 3 bases; junction bases not matched to a gene: 3. The CDR3 sequence is CASSLAREGTDTQYF. Written as DNA, the CDR3 is TGTGCCAGCAGCTTGGCCCGGGAGGGGACAGATACGCAGTATTTT.

The table lists this clone with a count of one. The chain has TRBV6-1 and TRBJ2-3; D perhaps matches TRBD2 (5 bases). From germline, CDR1 is MNHNS and CDR2 SASEGT. The CDR3 runs to 13 residues. The V and J ends lost 11 bases and 4 bases respectively, with 16 bases between them. CDR3 DNA: TGTGCCCTATCTCATGGACTCGCAGATACGCAGTATTTT. Residues: CALSHGLADTQYF.

This clone came up a few times. This sequence joins TRBV7-2 and TRBJ1-6, with D unclear. V lost 1 base and J 7 bases, leaving 8 bases between the germline ends. The CDR3 runs 14 residues. Germline CDR1 is SGHTA and CDR2 is FQGNSA. The CDR3 DNA reads as TGTGCCAGCAGCTTAGAACCTGTGAATTCACCCCTCCACTTT. Translating it yields CASSLEPVNSPLHF. The entire variable domain, with the rest obtained from reference TRBV7-2 and TRBJ1-6, is as follows: GAGVSQSPSNKVTEKGKDVELRCDPISGHTALYWYRQSLGQGLEFLIYFQGNSAPDKSGLPSDRFSAERTGGSVSTLTIQRTQQEDSAVYLCASSLEPVNSPLHFGNGTRLTVT.

This clone was observed a handful of times. At the DNA level, this CDR3 is encoded by other sequences in the same sample as well. The chain joins TRBV7-9 to TRBJ2-7, with 10 bases that match TRBD2. CDR1 and CDR2 (germline): SEHNR, FQNEAQ (reference sequence). This CDR3 region has 14 residues. V gave up 5 bases and J gave up 4 bases; unmatched junction bases: 5. The CDR3 sequence: CASSPAGGGYEQYF. CDR3 nucleotides: TGTGCCAGCAGCCCAGCGGGAGGGGGTTACGAGCAGTACTTC.

The chain has TRBV5-1 and TRBJ1-5; weak D call: TRBD1 (6 bases). This CDR3 is built from 15 residues. The germline V gene encodes CDR1 SGHRS and CDR2 YFSETQ. V lost 2 bases and J lost 6, with 15 bases in between. CDR3 sequence reads: CASSLEPKGGQPQHF. Written as DNA, the CDR3 is TGCGCCAGCAGCTTAGAACCAAAAGGGGGTCAGCCCCAGCATTTT. Together with reference TRBV5-1 and TRBJ1-5, the CDR3 gives the full variable domain: KAGVTQTPRYLIKTRGQQVTLSCSPISGHRSVSWYQQTPGQGLQFLFEYFSETQRNKGNFPGRFSGRQFSNSRSEMNVSTLELGDSALYLCASSLEPKGGQPQHFGDGTRLSIL.

This chain joins TRBV25-1 and TRBJ2-2; D is tentatively TRBD1 or TRBD2 (6 bases each). V was pared by 5 bases and J by 2 bases, with 12 bases between. CDR1 is MGHDK, CDR2 SYGVNS, per germline. The CDR3 runs to 15 residues. In DNA, the CDR3 is TGTGCCAGCAGTTTAAAGGGGGGAAACACCGGGGAGCTGTTTTTT. Translation: CASSLKGGNTGELFF.

V gene TRBV5-1 combines with J gene TRBJ2-2; 8 nucleotides align to TRBD2. There are 15 residues in the CDR3. Germline V gene data show CDR1 as SGHRS and CDR2 as YFSETQ. The J segment lost 5 bases and the V segment lost 1 base, leaving 4 bases of the junction unmatched. In DNA form, the CDR3 reads TGCGCCAGCAGCTTGACTAGCGGAGTGACCGGGGAGCTGTTTTTT. It is translated as CASSLTSGVTGELFF.

The sample holds one count of this clone. V is TRBV9 and J is TRBJ2-1, with 7 bases lining up with TRBD2. Germline lookup yields CDR1 SGDLS and CDR2 YYNGEE. This CDR3 region has 15 residues. V lost 0 bases to trimming and J lost 6 bases; unmatched junction nucleotides: 6. The CDR3 sequence is CASSVAAGDGNEQFF. The CDR3 coding sequence is TGTGCCAGCAGCGTAGCCGCGGGGGATGGCAATGAGCAGTTCTTC.

This clone was picked up one time. The J gene is TRBJ2-7, the V gene TRBV27, with a tentative D call TRBD2 (6 bases). This CDR3 comprises 14 residues. Germline V gene lookup returns CDR1 MNHEY and CDR2 SMNVEV (reference sequence). The V gene lost 5 bases and the J gene lost 6 bases, with 17 bases spanning the gap. The CDR3 DNA reads as TGTGCCAGCAGTCCGACCCGACTAGAAGGCGAGCAGTACTTC. It yields the protein CASSPTRLEGEQYF.

This sequence joins TRBV7-3 and TRBJ2-1, with 10 bases fitting TRBD2. Germline V CDR1 and CDR2: SGHTA, FQGTGA. This CDR3 comprises 15 residues. Trimming took 5 bases from V and 7 from J; bases not matched to a gene: 8. DNA for the CDR3: TGTGCCAGCAGCCTCGGACTAGCGGCACGGAATGAGCAGTTCTTC. Translation: CASSLGLAARNEQFF.

The rearrangement uses TRBV2 and TRBJ2-3, with D hard to call. The CDR3 has 10 amino acids. The V gene's germline CDR1 is SNHLY and CDR2 FYNNEI. Trimming pared 6 bases from V and 6 bases from J, leaving 4 bases between. As DNA, the CDR3 is TGTGCCAGCAGCAGGGATACGCAGTATTTT. Residues: CASSRDTQYF.

The chain uses TRBV29-1 and TRBJ2-3, with D perhaps assigned TRBD1 or TRBD2 (6 bases each). Per the germline V gene, CDR1 is SQVTM and CDR2 is ANQGSEA. CDR3 length equals 15 residues. V lost 7 bases and J lost 0, with 17 bases in between. The CDR3 region is CSATSIGGSTDTQYF. The DNA for the CDR3 is TGCAGCGCGACAAGTATAGGGGGGAGCACAGATACGCAGTATTTT.

The chain recombines TRBV5-4 with TRBJ2-2; no reliable D call. The CDR3 contains 12 residues. V was clipped by 3 bases and J by 3 bases, with 3 bases between them. CDR1 is SGHNT, CDR2 YYREEE, per germline (reference sequence). CDR3 sequence (DNA): TGTGCCAGCAGCTACCACACCGGGGAGCTGTTTTTT. Amino acid sequence: CASSYHTGELFF. Full variable domain (rest looked up from reference TRBV5-4 and TRBJ2-2): ETGVTQSPTHLIKTRGQQVTLRCSSQSGHNTVSWYQQALGQGPQFIFQYYREEENGRGNFPPRFSGLQFPNYSSELNVNALELDDSALYLCASSYHTGELFFGEGSRLTVL.

J is TRBJ1-2 and V is TRBV4-1; 7 bases match TRBD1. J lost 5 bases, V lost 4 bases, and 10 bases had no gene match. CDR3 length: 15 residues. Germline lookup yields CDR1 MGHRA and CDR2 YSYEKL. The CDR3 nucleotides read TGCGCCAGCAGCCCGCCAATGGGACAGATTTATGGCTACACCTTC. Protein product: CASSPPMGQIYGYTF.

This rearrangement joins TRBV6-5 to TRBJ1-1; D perhaps matches TRBD1 (6 bases). Between the trimmed V and J ends, which lost 6 bases and 1 base, there was a span of 15 bases. The CDR3 has 15 residues. From germline, CDR1 is MNHEY and CDR2 SVGAGI. In DNA, the CDR3 is TGTGCCAGCAGCCCTAGGGGGGGCCAGAACACTGAAGCTTTCTTT. It encodes CASSPRGGQNTEAFF.

CDR3 in amino acids: CASSREGTGSNEQFF. CDR3 nucleotide sequence: TGTGCCAGCAGCCGCGAGGGGACAGGGTCAAATGAGCAGTTCTTC. The chain joins TRBV6-4 to TRBJ2-1, with 9 bases fitting TRBD1. Germline CDR1 reads MRHNA; CDR2 reads SNTAGT. Trimming cost V 6 bases and J 7 bases; bases outside gene matches: 10. The CDR3 runs 15 residues.

Only a few counts were recorded for this clone. The rearrangement joins TRBV7-2 to TRBJ2-3; no clear D. The CDR3 length is 15 residues. Deletions cut 4 bases from V and 0 bases from J, with 11 bases between. Germline loops: CDR1 SGHTA, CDR2 FQGNSA. The CDR3 sequence is CASSSYGSSTDTQYF. In DNA form, the CDR3 reads TGTGCCAGCAGCTCGTATGGCTCTAGCACAGATACGCAGTATTTT.

This rearrangement joins TRBV11-2 to TRBJ1-3, with D possibly TRBD1 on 6 matching bases. CDR3 length: 15 residues. V dropped 5 bases and J dropped 4 bases, with 15 bases sitting between them. Per the germline V gene, CDR1 is SGHAT and CDR2 is FQNNGV. CDR3 sequence (DNA): TGTGCCAGCAGCCCACAGGGACTGGGCGGAAACACCATATATTTT. Translating it yields CASSPQGLGGNTIYF.

V and J are TRBV11-2 and TRBJ2-1, with a tentative D call TRBD1 (8 bases). The length of the CDR3 is 19 residues. Trimming took off 3 bases at V and 7 bases at J, with 28 bases between the two ends. CDR1 is SGHAT, CDR2 FQNNGV, per germline. The CDR3 region is CASSLRAPWTGRGLNEQFF. The DNA for the CDR3 is TGTGCCAGCAGCTTGAGAGCCCCCTGGACAGGGCGGGGGCTAAATGAGCAGTTCTTC.

This clone was recorded only once. The chain links TRBV6-6 to TRBJ2-7; 10 nucleotides agree with TRBD1. Per the germline V gene, CDR1 is MNHNY and CDR2 is SVGAGI (reference sequence). The CDR3 is 15 amino acids. The trim removed 5 bases at V and 3 bases at J, leaving 7 bases unmatched. The CDR3 coding sequence is TGTGCCAGCAGTACTCCGGGACAGGGGAGCTACGAGCAGTACTTC. Translation: CASSTPGQGSYEQYF.